This T cell receptor (beta chain) was captured in a study of blood T cells in healthy people across ages. Sample-barcoded 5' priming and a J-beta primer mix drove a second PCR of about 6 to 12 cycles. TCRdb re-called the 5' RACE reads through MiXCR, storing one row per CDR3 protein. The sample lists fewer than 950,000 distinct CDR3 sequences, approximately 55% occurring once. Each donor supplied approximately 10 milliliters of peripheral blood. This CDR3 is built from 16 residues. Germline CDR1 and CDR2: MGHRA and YSYEKL. V was pared by 4 bases and J by 2 bases, with 16 bases between. The sample consisted of blood. The origin of this receptor is a man older than 75 in good health. The chain uses TRBV4-1 and TRBJ2-3; possible D gene TRBD2, 6 bases. CDR3 in DNA: TGCGCCAGCAGCCGCCCTGGAGGGCTATTCACAGATACGCAGTATTTT. Encoded protein: CASSRPGGLFTDTQYF.